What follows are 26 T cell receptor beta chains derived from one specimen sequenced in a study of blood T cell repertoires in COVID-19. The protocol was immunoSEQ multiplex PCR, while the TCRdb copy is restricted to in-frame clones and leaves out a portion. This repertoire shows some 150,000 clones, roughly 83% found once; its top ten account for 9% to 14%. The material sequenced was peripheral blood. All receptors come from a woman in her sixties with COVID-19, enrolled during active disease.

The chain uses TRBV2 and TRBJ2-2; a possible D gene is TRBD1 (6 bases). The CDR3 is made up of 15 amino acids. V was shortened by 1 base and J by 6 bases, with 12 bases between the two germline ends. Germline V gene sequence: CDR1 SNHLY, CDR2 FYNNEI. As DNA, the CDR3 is TGTGCCAGCAGTGAAGGAAGAGGGGGAGCCGGGGAGCTGTTTTTT. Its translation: CASSEGRGGAGELFF. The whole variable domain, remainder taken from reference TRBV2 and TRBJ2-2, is EPEVTQTPSHQVTQMGQEVILRCVPISNHLYFYWYRQILGQKVEFLVSFYNNEISEKSEIFDDQFSVERPDGSNFTLKIRSTKLEDSAMYFCASSEGRGGAGELFFGEGSRLTVL.

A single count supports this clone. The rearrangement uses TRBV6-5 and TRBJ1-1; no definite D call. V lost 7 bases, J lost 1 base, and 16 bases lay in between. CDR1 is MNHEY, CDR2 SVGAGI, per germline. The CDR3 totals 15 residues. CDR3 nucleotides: TGTGCCAGCAAAACAAGGAGGGATCGGAACACTGAAGCTTTCTTT. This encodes CASKTRRDRNTEAFF.

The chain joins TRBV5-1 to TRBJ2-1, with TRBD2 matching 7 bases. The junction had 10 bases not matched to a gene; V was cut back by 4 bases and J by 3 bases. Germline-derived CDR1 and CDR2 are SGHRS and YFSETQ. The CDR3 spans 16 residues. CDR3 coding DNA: TGCGCCAGCAGCCGATCGACTAGCCCCAACTACAATGAGCAGTTCTTC. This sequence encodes CASSRSTSPNYNEQFF.

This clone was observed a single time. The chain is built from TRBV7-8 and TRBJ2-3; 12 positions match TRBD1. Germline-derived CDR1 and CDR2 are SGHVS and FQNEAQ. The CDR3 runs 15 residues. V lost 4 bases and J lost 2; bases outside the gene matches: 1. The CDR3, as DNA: TGTGCCAGCAGCTGGGACAGGGGGCCCACAGATACGCAGTATTTT. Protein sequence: CASSWDRGPTDTQYF.

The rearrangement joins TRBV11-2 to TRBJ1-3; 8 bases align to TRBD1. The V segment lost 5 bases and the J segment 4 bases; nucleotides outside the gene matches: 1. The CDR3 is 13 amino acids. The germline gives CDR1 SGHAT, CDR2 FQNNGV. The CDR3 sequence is CASSRDRGNTIYF. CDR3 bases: TGTGCCAGCAGCCGGGACAGGGGAAACACCATATATTTT.

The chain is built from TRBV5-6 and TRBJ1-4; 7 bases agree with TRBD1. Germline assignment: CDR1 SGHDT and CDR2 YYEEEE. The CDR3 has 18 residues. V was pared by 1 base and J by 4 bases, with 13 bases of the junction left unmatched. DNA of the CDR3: TGTGCCAGCAGCTTGCAAGGAGGGACAGTTCTCGGTAATGAAAAACTGTTTTTT. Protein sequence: CASSLQGGTVLGNEKLFF.

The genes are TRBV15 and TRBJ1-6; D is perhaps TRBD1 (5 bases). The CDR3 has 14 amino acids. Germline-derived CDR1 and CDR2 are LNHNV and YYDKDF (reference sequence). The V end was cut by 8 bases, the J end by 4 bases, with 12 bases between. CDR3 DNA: TGTGCCACCGGGGTGGGGCAGTATAATTCACCCCTCCACTTT. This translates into CATGVGQYNSPLHF. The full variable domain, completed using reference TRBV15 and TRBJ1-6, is DAMVIQNPRYQVTQFGKPVTLSCSQTLNHNVMYWYQQKSSQAPKLLFHYYDKDFNNEADTPDNFQSRRPNTSFCFLDIRSPGLGDTAMYLCATGVGQYNSPLHFGNGTRLTVT.

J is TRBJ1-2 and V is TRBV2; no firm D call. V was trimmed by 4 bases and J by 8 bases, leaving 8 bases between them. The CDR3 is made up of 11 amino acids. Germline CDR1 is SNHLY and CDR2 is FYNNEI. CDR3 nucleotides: TGTGCCAGCAGTGTCTACGAGGGCTACACCTTC. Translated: CASSVYEGYTF.

Written as DNA, the CDR3 is TGTGCCAGCAGCCCCCCTTGGGGACTAGCGCCTAGCACAGATACGCAGTATTTT. This encodes CASSPPWGLAPSTDTQYF. This chain uses TRBV11-2 with TRBJ2-3, with 10 bases fitting TRBD2. The V gene's germline CDR1 is SGHAT and CDR2 FQNNGV. V lost 5 bases, J lost 0 bases, and 11 bases stayed unmatched. The CDR3 is made up of 18 amino acids.

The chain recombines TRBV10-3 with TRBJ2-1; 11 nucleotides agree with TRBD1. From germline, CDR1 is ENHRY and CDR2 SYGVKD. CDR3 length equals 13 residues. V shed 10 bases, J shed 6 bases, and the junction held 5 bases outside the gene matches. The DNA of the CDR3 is TGTGCCAACGCCGGGACAGGGGGCAATGAGCAGTTCTTC. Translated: CANAGTGGNEQFF.

The CDR3 nucleotides are TGCGCCAGCAGCCCGGATGGGGGGGTAGGAGAGACCCAGTACTTC. Protein sequence: CASSPDGGVGETQYF. V is TRBV5-1 and J is TRBJ2-5; 7 nucleotides line up with TRBD2. Germline assignment: CDR1 SGHRS and CDR2 YFSETQ. The CDR3 runs 15 residues. Losses at the gene ends were 4 bases for V and 4 bases for J; bases not matched to a gene: 10.

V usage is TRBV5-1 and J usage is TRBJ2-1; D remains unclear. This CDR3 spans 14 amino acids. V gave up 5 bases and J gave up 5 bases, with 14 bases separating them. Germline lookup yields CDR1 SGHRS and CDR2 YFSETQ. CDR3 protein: CASSRSGSDNEQFF. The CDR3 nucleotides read TGCGCCAGCAGTCGCTCAGGCAGTGACAATGAGCAGTTCTTC.

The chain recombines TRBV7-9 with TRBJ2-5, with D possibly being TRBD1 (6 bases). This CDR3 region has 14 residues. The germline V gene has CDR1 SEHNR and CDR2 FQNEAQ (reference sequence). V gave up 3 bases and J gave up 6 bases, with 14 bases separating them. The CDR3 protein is CASSFGQKEQTQYF. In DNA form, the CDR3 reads TGTGCCAGCAGCTTCGGACAGAAGGAGCAGACCCAGTACTTC.

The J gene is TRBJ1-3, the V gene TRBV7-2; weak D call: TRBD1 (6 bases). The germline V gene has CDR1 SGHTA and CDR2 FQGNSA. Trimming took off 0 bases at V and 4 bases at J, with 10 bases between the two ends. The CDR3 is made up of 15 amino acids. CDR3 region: CASSLAQTGGNTIYF. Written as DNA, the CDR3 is TGTGCCAGCAGCTTAGCCCAGACAGGAGGAAACACCATATATTTT.

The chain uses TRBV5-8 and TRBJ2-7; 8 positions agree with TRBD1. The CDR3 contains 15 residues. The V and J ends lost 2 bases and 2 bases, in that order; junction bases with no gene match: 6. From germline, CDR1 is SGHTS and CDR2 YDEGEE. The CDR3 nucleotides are TGTGCCAGCAGCTTCCGGACAGGGACCACCTACGAGCAGTACTTC. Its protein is CASSFRTGTTYEQYF.

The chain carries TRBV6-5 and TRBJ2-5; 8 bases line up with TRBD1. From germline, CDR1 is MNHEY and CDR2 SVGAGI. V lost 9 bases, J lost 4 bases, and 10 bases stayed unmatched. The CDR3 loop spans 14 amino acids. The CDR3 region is CASNRGAGTETQYF. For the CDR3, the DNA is TGTGCCAGTAACAGGGGGGCTGGGACAGAGACCCAGTACTTC.

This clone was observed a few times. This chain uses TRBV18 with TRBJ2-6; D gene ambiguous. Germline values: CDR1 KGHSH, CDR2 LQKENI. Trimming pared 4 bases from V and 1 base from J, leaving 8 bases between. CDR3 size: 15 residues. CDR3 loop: CASSQSGSGANVLTF. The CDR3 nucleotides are TGTGCCAGCTCACAGTCAGGATCTGGGGCCAACGTCCTGACTTTC.

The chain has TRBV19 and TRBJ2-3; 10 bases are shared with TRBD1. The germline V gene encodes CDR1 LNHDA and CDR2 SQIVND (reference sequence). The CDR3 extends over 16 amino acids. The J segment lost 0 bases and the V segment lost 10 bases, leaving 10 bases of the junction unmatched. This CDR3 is CATGGDRGFSTDTQYF. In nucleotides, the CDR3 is TGTGCCACCGGGGGGGACAGGGGTTTTAGCACAGATACGCAGTATTTT.

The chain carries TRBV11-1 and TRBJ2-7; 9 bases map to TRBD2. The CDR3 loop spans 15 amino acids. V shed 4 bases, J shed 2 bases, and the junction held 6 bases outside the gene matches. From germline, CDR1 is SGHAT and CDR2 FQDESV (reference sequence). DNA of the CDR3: TGTGCCAGCAGCTCAAGGACTAGCGTGGCCTACGAGCAGTACTTC. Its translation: CASSSRTSVAYEQYF.

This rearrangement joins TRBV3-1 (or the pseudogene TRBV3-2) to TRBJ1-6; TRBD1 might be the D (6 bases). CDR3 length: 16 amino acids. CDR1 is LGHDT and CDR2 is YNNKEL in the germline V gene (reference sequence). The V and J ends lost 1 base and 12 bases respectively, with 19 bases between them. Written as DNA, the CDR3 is TGTGCCAGCAGCCAAGGGATGAGGACAGCACTACAACCCCTCCACTTT. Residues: CASSQGMRTALQPLHF.

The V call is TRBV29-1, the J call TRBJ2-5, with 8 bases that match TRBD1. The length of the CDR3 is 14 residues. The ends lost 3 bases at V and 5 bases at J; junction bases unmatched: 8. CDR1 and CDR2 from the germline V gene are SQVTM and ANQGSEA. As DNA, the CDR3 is TGCAGCGTTGACGGCAGGGGGCTCGGGGAGACCCAGTACTTC. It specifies CSVDGRGLGETQYF.

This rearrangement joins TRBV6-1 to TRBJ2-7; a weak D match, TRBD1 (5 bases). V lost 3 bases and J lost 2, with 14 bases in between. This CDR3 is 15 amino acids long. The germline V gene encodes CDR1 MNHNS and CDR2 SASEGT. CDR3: CASSETTAKAYEQYV. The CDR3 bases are TGTGCCAGCAGTGAGACGACAGCAAAGGCCTACGAGCAGTACGTC.

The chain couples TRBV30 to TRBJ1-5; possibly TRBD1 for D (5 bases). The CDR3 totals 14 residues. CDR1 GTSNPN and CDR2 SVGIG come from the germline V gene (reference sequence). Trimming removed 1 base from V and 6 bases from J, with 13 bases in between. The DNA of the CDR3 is TGTGCCTGGAGTGGAGGCAGGGAGGGTCAGCCCCAGCATTTT. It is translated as CAWSGGREGQPQHF. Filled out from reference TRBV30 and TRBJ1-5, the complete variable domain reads SQTIHQWPATLVQPVGSPLSLECTVEGTSNPNLYWYRQAAGRGLQLLFYSVGIGQISSEVPQNLSASRPQDRQFILSSKKLLLSDSGFYLCAWSGGREGQPQHFGDGTRLSIL.

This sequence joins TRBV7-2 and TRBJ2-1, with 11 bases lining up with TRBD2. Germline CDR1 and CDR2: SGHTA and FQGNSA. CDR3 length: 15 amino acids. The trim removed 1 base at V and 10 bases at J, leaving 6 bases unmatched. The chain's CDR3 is CASSLGRLAGYEQFF. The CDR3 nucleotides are TGTGCCAGCAGCTTAGGTAGACTAGCGGGATACGAGCAGTTCTTC. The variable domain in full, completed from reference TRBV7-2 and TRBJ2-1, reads GAGVSQSPSNKVTEKGKDVELRCDPISGHTALYWYRQSLGQGLEFLIYFQGNSAPDKSGLPSDRFSAERTGGSVSTLTIQRTQQEDSAVYLCASSLGRLAGYEQFFGPGTRLTVL.

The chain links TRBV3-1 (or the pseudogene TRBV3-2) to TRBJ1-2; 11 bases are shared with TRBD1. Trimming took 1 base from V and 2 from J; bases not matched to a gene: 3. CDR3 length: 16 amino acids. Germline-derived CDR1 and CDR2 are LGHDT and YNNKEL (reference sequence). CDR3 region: CASSQVGTGGNYGYTF. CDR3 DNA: TGTGCCAGCAGCCAAGTTGGGACAGGGGGGAACTATGGCTACACCTTC.

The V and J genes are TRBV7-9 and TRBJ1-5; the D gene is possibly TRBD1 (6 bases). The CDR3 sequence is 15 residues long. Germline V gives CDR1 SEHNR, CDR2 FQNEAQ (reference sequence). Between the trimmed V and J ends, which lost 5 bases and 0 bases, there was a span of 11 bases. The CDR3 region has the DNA TGTGCCAGCAGCCGAACAGGGATTAGCAATCAGCCCCAGCATTTT. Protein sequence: CASSRTGISNQPQHF.